This T cell receptor (beta chain) is from a study of blood T cell repertoires in COVID-19. Study at large: The United States, Italy and Spain supplied acute and convalescent COVID-19 samples. T cells, B-cell-depleted T cells, or PBMCs provided the cDNA or gDNA that served as material.

Germline CDR1 reads KGHSH; CDR2 reads LQKENI. CDR3 length equals 15 residues. The J segment lost 2 bases and the V segment lost 6 bases, leaving 8 bases of the junction unmatched. Seattle-derived patients entered the study during active infection and were followed longitudinally. Per the original methods: Reference gene primers were amplified, and this amplification served to estimate nucleated cell counts. Sequencing was performed with immunoSEQ multiplex PCR; in TCRdb, only in-frame clones are kept and a portion is missing. V, J and clone size are those of that table, while D and trimming were read from the DNA. The sample records over 70,000 clones, roughly three quarters being singletons.

The V and J genes are TRBV18 and TRBJ1-1; 8 bases agree with TRBD1. The sequencing input was peripheral blood. The receptor was derived from a man between 65 and 85 years old with COVID-19, enrolled during active disease. CDR3 loop: CASSQEQGANTEAFF. The CDR3 bases are TGTGCCAGCTCTCAAGAGCAGGGGGCAAACACTGAAGCTTTCTTT.